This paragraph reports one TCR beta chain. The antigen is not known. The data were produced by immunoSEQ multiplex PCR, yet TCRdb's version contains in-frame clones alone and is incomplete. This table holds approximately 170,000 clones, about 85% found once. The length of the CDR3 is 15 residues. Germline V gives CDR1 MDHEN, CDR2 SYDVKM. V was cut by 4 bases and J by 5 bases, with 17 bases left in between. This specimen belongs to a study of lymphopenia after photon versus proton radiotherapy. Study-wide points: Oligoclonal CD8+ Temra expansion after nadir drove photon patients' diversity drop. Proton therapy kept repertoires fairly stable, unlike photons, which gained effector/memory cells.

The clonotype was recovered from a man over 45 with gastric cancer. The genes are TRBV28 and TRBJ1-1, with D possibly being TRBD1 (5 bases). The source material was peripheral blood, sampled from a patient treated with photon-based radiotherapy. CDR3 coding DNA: TGTGCCAGCAGTTCCGCCGCAGGGTTGACGACTGAAGCTTTCTTT. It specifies CASSSAAGLTTEAFF.